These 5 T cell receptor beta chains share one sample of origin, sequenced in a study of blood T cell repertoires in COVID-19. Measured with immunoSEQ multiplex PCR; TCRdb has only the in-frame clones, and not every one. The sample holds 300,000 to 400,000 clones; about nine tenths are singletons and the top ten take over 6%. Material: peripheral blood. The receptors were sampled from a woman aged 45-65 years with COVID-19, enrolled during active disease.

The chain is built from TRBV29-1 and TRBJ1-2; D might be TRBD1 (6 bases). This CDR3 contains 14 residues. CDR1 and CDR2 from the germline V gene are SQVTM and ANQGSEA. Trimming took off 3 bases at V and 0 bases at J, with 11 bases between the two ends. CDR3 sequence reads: CSVESTGPNYGYTF. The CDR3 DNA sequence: TGCAGCGTTGAGTCGACAGGTCCTAACTATGGCTACACCTTC.

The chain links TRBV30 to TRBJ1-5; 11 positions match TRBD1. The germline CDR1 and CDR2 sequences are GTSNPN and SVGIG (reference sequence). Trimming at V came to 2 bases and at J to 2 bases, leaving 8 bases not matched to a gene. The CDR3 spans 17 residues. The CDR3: CAWSSGQGARGNQPQHF. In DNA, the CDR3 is TGTGCCTGGAGTTCTGGACAGGGGGCCAGGGGCAATCAGCCCCAGCATTTT. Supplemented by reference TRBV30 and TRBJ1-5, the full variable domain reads SQTIHQWPATLVQPVGSPLSLECTVEGTSNPNLYWYRQAAGRGLQLLFYSVGIGQISSEVPQNLSASRPQDRQFILSSKKLLLSDSGFYLCAWSSGQGARGNQPQHFGDGTRLSIL.

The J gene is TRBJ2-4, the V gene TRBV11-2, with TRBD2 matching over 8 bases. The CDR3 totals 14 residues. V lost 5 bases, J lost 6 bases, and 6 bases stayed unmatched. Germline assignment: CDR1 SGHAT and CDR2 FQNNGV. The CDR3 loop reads CASSPTSGINIQYF. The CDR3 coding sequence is TGTGCCAGCAGCCCTACTAGCGGTATAAACATTCAGTACTTC.

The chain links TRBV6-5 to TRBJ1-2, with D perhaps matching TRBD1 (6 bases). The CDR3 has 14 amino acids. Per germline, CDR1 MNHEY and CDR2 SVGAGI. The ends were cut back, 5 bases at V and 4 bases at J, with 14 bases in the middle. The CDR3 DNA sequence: TGTGCCAGCAGTCCCGACAGGCGCGTCTATGGCTACACCTTC. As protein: CASSPDRRVYGYTF.

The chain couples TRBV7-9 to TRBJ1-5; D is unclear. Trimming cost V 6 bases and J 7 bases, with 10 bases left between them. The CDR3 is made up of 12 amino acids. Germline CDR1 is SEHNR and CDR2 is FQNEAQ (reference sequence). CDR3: CASSQVEQPQHF. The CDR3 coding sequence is TGTGCCAGCAGTCAGGTCGAACAGCCCCAGCATTTT.